Listed below are T cell receptor beta chains from one sample, sequenced in a study of T cells in narcolepsy. Sequencing was performed with immunoSEQ multiplex PCR; in TCRdb, only in-frame clones are kept and a portion is missing. This sample has 20,000 to 25,000 clones, with approximately 81% found just once. Sequences were obtained from memory (CD45RA-) CD4+ T cells from blood. The receptors were gathered from a human donor in good health. CDR3s include the opening cysteine and the closing phenylalanine or tryptophan. The order of the fields is V gene, clone size, D gene, J gene, CDR3 protein, CDR3 DNA. A D gene is named only where the DNA matches it firmly. Where a row states a size, it is once, few, many or the class of an expanded clone; other rows omit it.

>TRBV19|.|.|TRBJ1-2
CASSSPGAYGYTF
TGTGCCAGTAGTTCCCCAGGGGCCTATGGCTACACCTTC
>TRBV6-1|few|.|TRBJ1-2
CASSEAFGDYGYTF
TGTGCCAGCAGTGAAGCCTTCGGCGACTATGGCTACACCTTC
>TRBV4-3|.|.|TRBJ2-7
CASSQVISGRSYEQYF
TGCGCCAGCAGCCAAGTTATCTCGGGGCGCTCCTACGAGCAGTACTTC
>TRBV4-1|.|TRBD2|TRBJ2-5
CASSLGLAGSETQYF
TGCGCCAGCAGCCTGGGACTAGCGGGATCTGAGACCCAGTACTTC
>TRBV5-8|.|TRBD1|TRBJ1-2
CASSLRPQGNYGYTF
TGTGCCAGCAGCTTGAGGCCACAGGGGAACTATGGCTACACCTTC
>TRBV2|.|.|TRBJ2-3
CASSEEITDTQYF
TGTGCCAGCAGTGAAGAGATAACAGATACGCAGTATTTT
>TRBV7-3|.|.|TRBJ1-1
CASSLTGGTEAFF
TGTGCCAGCAGCTTAACAGGGGGGACTGAAGCTTTCTTT
>TRBV19|.|.|TRBJ2-7
CASSIQRDFEQYF
TGTGCCAGTAGTATACAAAGGGATTTCGAGCAGTACTTC
>TRBV18|.|TRBD2|TRBJ2-5
CASSPLAGGPMETQYF
TGTGCCAGCTCACCTCTAGCGGGGGGGCCGATGGAGACCCAGTACTTC
>TRBV14|few|TRBD1|TRBJ2-2
CASSPTGSGTGELFF
TGTGCCAGCAGCCCGACAGGGTCGGGAACCGGGGAGCTGTTTTTT
>TRBV27|few|.|TRBJ1-6
CASSLGTGGIRLHF
TGTGCCAGCAGTTTAGGTACAGGAGGGATCAGGCTCCACTTT
>TRBV4-3|.|TRBD2|TRBJ2-3
CASSQGASGGAWIGTDTQYF
TGCGCCAGCAGCCAAGGTGCTAGCGGGGGGGCCTGGATCGGCACAGATACGCAGTATTTT
>TRBV6-5|few|.|TRBJ1-1
CASSYVRGELNTEAFF
TGTGCCAGCAGTTACGTACGGGGAGAGTTGAACACTGAAGCTTTCTTT
>TRBV11-3|.|TRBD1|TRBJ1-2
CASSLDWDRANYGYTF
TGTGCCAGCAGCTTAGATTGGGACAGAGCTAACTATGGCTACACCTTC
>TRBV7-8|.|.|TRBJ2-7
CASSLLESYEQYF
TGTGCCAGCAGCTTACTGGAGTCCTACGAGCAGTACTTC
>TRBV5-8|few|.|TRBJ1-4
CASSVLGGVEKLFF
TGTGCCAGCAGCGTCCTGGGGGGAGTTGAAAAACTGTTTTTT
>TRBV7-2|.|.|TRBJ1-2
CASSRTMGTAVYGYTF
TGTGCCAGCAGCCGGACGATGGGCACGGCGGTCTATGGCTACACCTTC
>TRBV5-1|.|TRBD1|TRBJ1-6
CASSFGTANNSPLHF
TGCGCCAGCAGCTTCGGGACAGCCAATAATTCACCCCTCCACTTT
>TRBV5-1|.|.|TRBJ2-5
CASSLAGAGMGKTQYF
TGCGCCAGCAGCTTGGCCGGGGCAGGGATGGGGAAGACCCAGTACTTC
>TRBV7-2|.|.|TRBJ2-5
CASSLWSGETQYF
TGTGCCAGCAGCTTATGGTCGGGAGAGACCCAGTACTTC
>TRBV14|few|.|TRBJ1-1
CASSQLGMNTEAFF
TGTGCCAGCAGCCAGCTGGGGATGAACACTGAAGCTTTCTTT
>TRBV19|.|TRBD1|TRBJ1-2
CASSTQGGGYTF
TGTGCCAGTAGTACCCAGGGGGGTGGCTACACCTTC
>TRBV11-2|.|.|TRBJ2-2
CASSPTLINTGELFF
TGTGCCAGCAGCCCCACTCTCATAAATACCGGGGAGCTGTTTTTT
>TRBV7-2|few|TRBD2|TRBJ2-7
CASSPSGGVSYEQYF
TGTGCCAGCAGCCCTAGCGGGGGGGTCTCCTACGAGCAGTACTTC
>TRBV5-5|.|.|TRBJ1-2
CASSFRATDGYTF
TGTGCCAGCAGCTTTCGAGCCACCGATGGCTACACCTTC
>TRBV29-1|few|.|TRBJ1-2
CSVEESRGVGYTF
TGCAGCGTTGAAGAATCCAGGGGCGTCGGCTACACCTTC
>TRBV6-6|.|.|TRBJ2-7
CASSYSHSQGGITYF
TGTGCCAGCAGTTACTCGCATTCACAGGGGGGGATTACGTACTTC
>TRBV7-9|.|.|TRBJ1-2
CASSLTGTNYGYTF
TGTGCCAGCAGCTTAACAGGGACCAACTATGGCTACACCTTC
>TRBV23-1|.|TRBD1|TRBJ1-4
CASSPGQKSRLFF
TGCGCCAGCAGTCCGGGACAGAAATCTCGATTGTTTTTT
>TRBV6-1|.|TRBD1|TRBJ2-7
CASSPDRAYEQYF
TGTGCCAGCAGCCCAGACAGGGCCTACGAGCAGTACTTC
>TRBV7-2|.|TRBD1|TRBJ2-7
CASSLGRPGQISYEQYF
TGTGCCAGCAGCTTAGGGCGTCCGGGACAGATCTCCTACGAGCAGTACTTC
>TRBV6-5|.|TRBD1|TRBJ1-4
CASSDGQGSNEKLFF
TGTGCCAGCAGCGACGGACAGGGCAGCAATGAAAAACTGTTTTTT
>TRBV2|.|TRBD2|TRBJ2-3
CASSVETSLNTQYF
TGTGCCAGCAGTGTAGAGACTAGCTTAAATACGCAGTATTTT
>TRBV11-2|.|.|TRBJ2-3
CASRQGWSVGDTQYF
TGTGCCAGCAGGCAGGGTTGGTCAGTTGGAGATACGCAGTATTTT
>TRBV5-1|.|TRBD1|TRBJ2-5
CASTWTGQETQYF
TGCGCCAGCACCTGGACAGGGCAAGAGACCCAGTACTTC
>TRBV18|.|.|TRBJ1-6
CASSPLQGHNSPLHF
TGTGCCAGCTCACCTTTACAGGGTCATAATTCACCCCTCCACTTT
>TRBV18|.|TRBD2|TRBJ2-1
CASSPSIAGGRHNEQFF
TGTGCCAGCTCACCGTCTATTGCGGGGGGGAGACACAATGAGCAGTTCTTC
>TRBV21-1|.|.|TRBJ1-5
CASSKRAGQNNQPQHF
TGTGCCAGCAGCAAACGGGCTGGGCAGAACAATCAGCCCCAGCATTTT
>TRBV5-3|.|.|TRBJ2-1
CASSYDSDHNEQFF
TGTGCCAGCAGCTACGACTCCGACCACAATGAGCAGTTCTTC
>TRBV5-1|.|.|TRBJ1-3
CASSLGPGEGNTIYF
TGCGCCAGCAGCTTGGGCCCAGGGGAGGGAAACACCATATATTTT
>TRBV2|.|.|TRBJ1-2
CASSEARGNYGYTF
TGTGCCAGCAGTGAAGCTCGGGGTAACTATGGCTACACCTTC
>TRBV10-1|.|.|TRBJ1-1
CASSLSGLGTEAFF
TGCGCCAGCAGCTTGTCAGGCCTCGGGACTGAAGCTTTCTTT